A selection of T cell receptor beta chains follows, all from one sample in a study of blood T cell repertoires in COVID-19. TCRdb's copy holds only in-frame clones and misses some; the assay was immunoSEQ multiplex PCR. The table has more than 85,000 clones, roughly four fifths seen once. The sequencing input was peripheral blood. The receptors shown here come from a woman aged 55-70 years with acute or convalescent COVID-19. CDR3s leave out the opening cysteine and the closing phenylalanine or tryptophan. The order of the fields is V gene, J gene, CDR3 protein.

TRBV4-3	TRBJ2-4	ASSQESDSIANIQY
TRBV5-1	TRBJ2-2	ASSLQGGELF
TRBV28	TRBJ1-2	ASSQEQGGVYNYGYT
TRBV6-5	TRBJ1-6	ATDRLANSPLH
TRBV7-9	TRBJ2-2	ASSPLLAGVITGELF
TRBV7-3	TRBJ1-1	ASTLTGRGTEAF
TRBV19	TRBJ2-3	ASSDGTGSTDTQY
TRBV5-6	TRBJ2-3	ASSLEGITDTQY
TRBV18	TRBJ1-3	ASSQTRNSQTGNTIY
TRBV24-1	TRBJ1-6	ASTPGTPLH
TRBV5-1	TRBJ1-2	ASSLEQNYGYT
TRBV3-1/TRBV3-2	TRBJ2-7	ASSQDSAEQY
TRBV5-1	TRBJ2-7	ASSYSEYEQY
TRBV28	TRBJ2-1	GTLSSGAPTGNEQF
TRBV27	TRBJ1-2	ASSTSQGASANYGYT
TRBV30	TRBJ1-2	AWNPGAGGYT
TRBV28	TRBJ2-5	ASRAGLAGIQETQY
TRBV6-5	TRBJ1-5	ASRPQASNQPQH
TRBV6-2/TRBV6-3	TRBJ1-1	ASSYLMDRANTEAF
TRBV3-1/TRBV3-2	TRBJ2-7	ASSQDLAPTYEQY
TRBV11-3	TRBJ2-3	ASSPGLPLDTQY
TRBV28	TRBJ1-5	ASSGPTRDRGRRGQPQH
TRBV5-1	TRBJ2-5	ASSPMRGEETQY
TRBV19	TRBJ1-3	ASSPFRANSGNTIY
TRBV6-5	TRBJ2-1	ASSPYAGSYNEQF
TRBV18	TRBJ1-2	ASSPPHGYGYT
TRBV3-1/TRBV3-2	TRBJ2-5	ASSQGRDNQETQY
TRBV4-1	TRBJ1-6	ASSQAAGQVDSPLH
TRBV21-1	TRBJ1-1	ASSKSGEEDEAF
TRBV7-2	TRBJ1-5	ASGFDNHQPQH
TRBV9	TRBJ2-3	ASSSGISGGSSTDTQY
TRBV7-2	TRBJ2-2	ASRGGTSGELF
TRBV7-2	TRBJ2-1	ASSLTGTGDEQF
TRBV10-2	TRBJ2-1	ASSERDRRYNEQF
TRBV4-1	TRBJ2-7	ASSQNPGILQWYEQY